Listed here are 7 T cell receptor beta chains from one sample, sequenced in a study of blood T cells in healthy people across ages. PCR was performed a second time for about 7 to 11 cycles using a sample-barcoded 5' primer and a J-beta primer mix. From the 5' RACE reads, TCRdb called clonotypes with MiXCR, one entry per CDR3 protein. The profile shows about 940,000 distinct CDR3 sequences, 40% to 60% of them singletons. Sequencing was done on a sample of blood. The source of these receptors is a man aged 30-40 years in good health.

This clonotype showed up many times. V and J are TRBV6-2 or TRBV6-3 and TRBJ2-1, with 7 positions matching TRBD2. Germline V CDR1 and CDR2: MNHEY, SVGEGT. J lost 5 bases, V lost 5 bases, and 6 bases had no gene match. CDR3 length equals 14 residues. Written as DNA, the CDR3 is TGTGCCAGCAGTCCTTCTAGCGGCCACAATGAGCAGTTCTTC. Protein product: CASSPSSGHNEQFF.

V and J are TRBV6-1 and TRBJ1-1; D gene unclear. The CDR3 is 12 amino acids. Per germline, CDR1 MNHNS and CDR2 SASEGT. V lost 6 bases and J 3 bases, leaving 8 bases between the germline ends. The CDR3 nucleotides are TGTGCCAGCAGGGACGGGTACACTGAAGCTTTCTTT. It encodes CASRDGYTEAFF.

This sequence joins TRBV6-5 and TRBJ2-3; 11 bases agree with TRBD2. This CDR3 comprises 15 residues. The V gene end was trimmed by 4 bases and the J gene end by 5 bases; junction bases not matched to a gene: 5. Germline-derived CDR1 and CDR2 are MNHEY and SVGAGI. CDR3 residues: CASSSIAGGGDTQYF. Here the CDR3 DNA reads TGTGCCAGCAGTTCCATAGCGGGAGGGGGAGATACGCAGTATTTT.

This clonotype appeared a few times. V is TRBV11-3 and J is TRBJ2-1, with D maybe TRBD1 (6 bases). Per the germline V gene, CDR1 is SGHNT and CDR2 is YENEEA. CDR3 length: 14 residues. V shed 1 base and J shed 8 bases, with 12 bases lying between them. The DNA of the CDR3 is TGTGCCAGCAGCTTAGGTGGGGGCCCGTATGAGCAGTTCTTC. It is translated as CASSLGGGPYEQFF. The variable domain in full, completed from reference TRBV11-3 and TRBJ2-1, reads EAGVVQSPRYKIIEKKQPVAFWCNPISGHNTLYWYLQNLGQGPELLIRYENEEAVDDSQLPKDRFSAERLKGVDSTLKIQPAELGDSAVYLCASSLGGGPYEQFFGPGTRLTVL.

Details on this clonotype: Its ends do not fully match the called genes, so a read error is possible. The rearrangement links TRBV5-1 to TRBJ1-2; D not certain. Germline values: CDR1 SGHRS, CDR2 YFSETQ. The CDR3 consists of 15 residues. For the CDR3, the DNA is TGCGCCAGCAGCTTGGCCGAGGGCACCAACTATGGCTGCACCTTC. This encodes CASSLAEGTNYGCTF.

This clonotype has more than one count but fewer than ten. The J gene is TRBJ1-1, the V gene TRBV29-1, with D hard to call. CDR1 SQVTM and CDR2 ANQGSEA come from the germline V gene. V was trimmed by 0 bases and J by 2 bases, leaving 7 bases between them. The length of the CDR3 is 13 residues. This CDR3 is CSVEDRRNTEAFF. The CDR3 DNA reads TGCAGCGTTGAAGATCGACGTAACACTGAAGCTTTCTTT.

The V gene is TRBV7-2, the J gene TRBJ2-7; the D gene is possibly TRBD2 (5 bases). The CDR3 covers 14 residues. V was shortened by 3 bases and J by 3 bases, with 12 bases between the two germline ends. The germline V gene encodes CDR1 SGHTA and CDR2 FQGNSA. The DNA of the CDR3 is TGTGCCAGCAGCTTGGGTATTGGGAGCTACGAGCAGTACTTC. Protein sequence: CASSLGIGSYEQYF.